Listed below are T cell receptor beta chains from one sample, sequenced in a study of graft-versus-host responses after intestinal transplantation. The antigens these receptors bind are not known. Data came from immunoSEQ multiplex PCR; TCRdb stores just in-frame clones and leaves some out. Of about 39,000 clones in the sample, more than 90% were seen once. The sample was unstimulated CD8+ T cells sorted from spleen or lymph node cells, taken before transplant. The receptors were sampled from a human donor who was the organ donor for an intestinal transplant. The conserved cysteine and the conserved F or W are not part of the CDR3 here. Each record gives: clone size, V gene, J gene, CDR3 protein. Rows may omit the clone size; those that give it use once, few, many or a size class.

NA	TRBV5-6	TRBJ1-2	ASSLMRGALNDGYT
NA	TRBV19	TRBJ1-5	ASKDRENQPQH
once	TRBV4-1	TRBJ1-3	ASSQDRTTGNTIY
NA	TRBV10-1	TRBJ1-2	ASSPTGQGGLGYT
NA	TRBV10-2	TRBJ1-4	ASSESDYFSTNEKLF
NA	TRBV5-1	TRBJ2-2	ASSQGTRGTGELF
NA	TRBV5-1	TRBJ2-2	ASSGRESGELF
NA	TRBV6-1	TRBJ2-1	ASSDEDGPRDEQF
NA	TRBV18	TRBJ1-2	ASSPGQEGGYGYT
NA	TRBV19	TRBJ2-3	ASSILPTDTQY
NA	TRBV4-3	TRBJ1-2	ASSQDRLNYGYT
NA	TRBV4-2	TRBJ2-1	ASSQDLGLTNEQF
NA	TRBV18	TRBJ2-3	ASSSTRDTDTQY
NA	TRBV6-5	TRBJ2-7	ASIQQSGGGGEQY
NA	TRBV4-2	TRBJ1-1	ASSRGQDTEAF
NA	TRBV9	TRBJ1-1	ASSPSGVNTEAF
NA	TRBV5-1	TRBJ1-1	ASSFGQGMNTEAF
NA	TRBV13	TRBJ2-5	ASSFGETQY
NA	TRBV7-9	TRBJ1-2	ASSPGSGRGYT
NA	TRBV29-1	TRBJ2-7	SVEDGGASYEQY
NA	TRBV7-6	TRBJ2-7	ASSLGISGEQY
NA	TRBV4-3	TRBJ2-1	ASSQDGTSYNEQF
NA	TRBV11-1	TRBJ2-1	ASSLVYNEQF
NA	TRBV29-1	TRBJ1-2	SVETDYGYT
NA	TRBV30	TRBJ1-1	AWSPSNTEAF
NA	TRBV9	TRBJ1-5	ASSAGQEGAQPQH
NA	TRBV2	TRBJ2-3	ASRRRGSADTQY
NA	TRBV5-1	TRBJ2-4	ASSQGADSKNIQY
NA	TRBV4-1	TRBJ1-2	ASSQDRGGYGYT
NA	TRBV7-2	TRBJ1-2	ASSLIPPRVDPGT
NA	TRBV28	TRBJ2-2	ASSLGSSGELF
NA	TRBV9	TRBJ1-4	ASSATGTANEKLF
NA	TRBV27	TRBJ2-7	ASSRQDHYEQY
NA	TRBV7-2	TRBJ2-3	ASSSGIEGTDTQY
NA	TRBV5-5	TRBJ1-1	ASSFGLNTEAF
NA	TRBV19	TRBJ2-5	ASSMDIRQETQY
NA	TRBV6-1	TRBJ1-1	ASIGGGTEAF
NA	TRBV19	TRBJ1-1	ASSISPDSSNTEAF
NA	TRBV28	TRBJ2-1	ASSLSEGVNEQF
once	TRBV9	TRBJ1-2	ASSSRGGQGNNYGYT
NA	TRBV6-1	TRBJ2-7	ASRIVSGGREQY
NA	TRBV2	TRBJ2-2	ASRPGQLNTGELF
NA	TRBV9	TRBJ1-1	ASSDFLGGNTEAF